Below are 9 T cell receptor beta chains sequenced from a single sample in a study of blood T cell repertoires in COVID-19. The method was immunoSEQ multiplex PCR; TCRdb's version includes in-frame clones alone and lacks a portion of them. Of 150,000 to 200,000 clones listed, approximately 88% are singletons. The sample taken for sequencing was peripheral blood. Source of these receptors: a man aged 55-75 years with acute or convalescent COVID-19.

The V call is TRBV18, the J call TRBJ2-1; possible D gene TRBD1, 6 bases. In germline, CDR1 is KGHSH, CDR2 LQKENI. The CDR3 is made up of 13 amino acids. The V end lost 3 bases, the J end lost 9 bases, and 12 bases lay between the germline ends. The CDR3 nucleotides are TGTGCCAGCTCACCGGGACACGTCGGTGAGCAGTTCTTC. This translates into CASSPGHVGEQFF.

This clone was seen a single time. This chain uses TRBV5-1 with TRBJ1-2; 7 bases agree with TRBD1. CDR1 and CDR2 from the germline V gene are SGHRS and YFSETQ. V lost 7 bases, J lost 0 bases, and 6 bases stayed unmatched. This CDR3 is 14 amino acids long. CDR3 sequence: CASFPGTANYGYTF. CDR3 in DNA: TGCGCCAGCTTCCCGGGGACAGCTAACTATGGCTACACCTTC.

This clone was seen just once. The chain couples TRBV6-6 to TRBJ1-5; D possibly corresponds to TRBD1 (5 bases). This CDR3 is 17 amino acids long. Looked up from germline, CDR1 is MNHNY and CDR2 is SVGAGI (reference sequence). The ends were cut back, 5 bases at V and 0 bases at J, with 17 bases in the middle. CDR3 sequence reads: CASSPYYRSNSNQPQHF. CDR3 sequence (DNA): TGTGCCAGCAGTCCTTACTACAGGTCCAATAGCAATCAGCCCCAGCATTTT.

The J gene is TRBJ1-1, the V gene TRBV5-4; TRBD1 matches at 8 bases. Per the germline V gene, CDR1 is SGHNT and CDR2 is YYREEE (reference sequence). The CDR3 sequence is 15 residues long. J gave up 0 bases and V 4 bases, and 5 bases lay outside the gene matches. Written as DNA, the CDR3 is TGTGCCAGCAGCCCGCGGACAGGGCTGAACACTGAAGCTTTCTTT. Amino acids: CASSPRTGLNTEAFF. The full variable domain, in which reference TRBV5-4 and TRBJ1-1 provide the parts outside the CDR3, is ETGVTQSPTHLIKTRGQQVTLRCSSQSGHNTVSWYQQALGQGPQFIFQYYREEENGRGNFPPRFSGLQFPNYSSELNVNALELDDSALYLCASSPRTGLNTEAFFGQGTRLTVV.

The chain combines TRBV19 with TRBJ1-1; D ambiguous. Germline V lookup: CDR1 LNHDA, CDR2 SQIVND (reference sequence). The CDR3 loop spans 12 amino acids. The V end lost 3 bases, the J end lost 4 bases, and 6 bases lay between the germline ends. CDR3 sequence (DNA): TGTGCCAGTAGTATGTCCGGCACTGAAGCTTTCTTT. Translating it yields CASSMSGTEAFF.

The chain links TRBV6-5 to TRBJ2-1; TRBD2 might be the D (7 bases). The CDR3 length is 14 residues. In germline, CDR1 is MNHEY, CDR2 SVGAGI. Trimming removed 5 bases from V and 3 bases from J, with 11 bases in between. CDR3 in amino acids: CASSRGAFYNEQFF. The CDR3 nucleotides read TGTGCCAGCAGTCGGGGGGCTTTCTACAATGAGCAGTTCTTC.

The chain couples TRBV5-4 to TRBJ1-4; TRBD1 matches at 8 bases. Trimming cost V 2 bases and J 7 bases; bases outside gene matches: 7. The CDR3 has 15 amino acids. Germline V lookup: CDR1 SGHNT, CDR2 YYREEE (reference sequence). The CDR3 bases are TGTGCCAGCAGCTTAAGGGACAGGAAAGGTGAAAAACTGTTTTTT. Translation gives CASSLRDRKGEKLFF. The complete variable domain, with remaining parts taken from reference TRBV5-4 and TRBJ1-4, reads ETGVTQSPTHLIKTRGQQVTLRCSSQSGHNTVSWYQQALGQGPQFIFQYYREEENGRGNFPPRFSGLQFPNYSSELNVNALELDDSALYLCASSLRDRKGEKLFFGSGTQLSVL.

The chain links TRBV9 to TRBJ1-2, with 7 bases matching TRBD1. Germline CDR1 is SGDLS and CDR2 is YYNGEE. This CDR3 has 15 amino acids. Unmatched junction bases numbered 6, after V lost 4 bases and J lost 0 bases. The CDR3 coding sequence is TGTGCCAGCAGCACCGGGACAGTCCCTAACTATGGCTACACCTTC. Translating gives CASSTGTVPNYGYTF.

The rearrangement links TRBV6-2 or TRBV6-3 to TRBJ1-2; D uncertain. The CDR3 covers 15 residues. The V end was cut by 6 bases, the J end by 0 bases, with 14 bases between. Germline CDR1 MNHEY, CDR2 SVGEGT. For the CDR3, the DNA is TGTGCCAGCAGCCACCCGGCGCGGTCTAACTATGGCTACACCTTC. Translation gives CASSHPARSNYGYTF.